The subject of this entry is one T cell receptor beta chain. Original handling: Amplification from reference gene primers served as the basis for estimated nucleated cell counts. Produced via immunoSEQ multiplex PCR; TCRdb's table is partial and in-frame only. V, J and clone size derive from that table, while D and trimming were established from the DNA sequence. Of about 120,000 clones listed, roughly 79% are singletons. These data come from a study of blood T cell repertoires in COVID-19. Turning to the study itself: Both acute and convalescent COVID-19 samples were obtained from the United States, Italy and Spain. T cells, B-cell-depleted T cells, or PBMCs supplied cDNA or gDNA.

CDR1 MNHEY and CDR2 SVGAGI come from the germline V gene. Trimming at V came to 5 bases and at J to 4 bases, leaving 7 bases not matched to a gene. The CDR3 loop spans 14 amino acids. V and J are TRBV6-5 and TRBJ2-7; 8 positions agree with TRBD1. The sample was peripheral blood. The source of this sequence is a human donor in a cohort sampled during active COVID-19. This CDR3 reads CASSTSRGRYEQYF. The CDR3 bases are TGTGCCAGCAGTACAAGCAGGGGGCGTTACGAGCAGTACTTC.